These T cell receptor beta chains were read from a single sample in a study of shared clonotypes between healthy human individuals. Profiling relied on immunoSEQ multiplex PCR, and the TCRdb table lists in-frame clones only, not all of them. The table lists about 870,000 clones, over 90% of them singletons. Sequencing input: naive CD8+ T cells sorted from blood. Every receptor here comes from a man in his thirties or forties in good health. Both conserved end residues are part of each CDR3. D genes are given only for firm matches. The size field is filled for only some rows; it gives once, few, many or a size class.

v_call,clone_size,j_call,d_call,cdr3_nt,cdr3_aa
TRBV10-1,NA,TRBJ2-1,NA,TGCGCCAGCAGTGAGTTTGGCAATGAGCAGTTCTTC,CASSEFGNEQFF
TRBV27,NA,TRBJ2-7,TRBD1,TGTGCCAGCAGCCCGGGACAGGTTTCCTACGAGCAGTACTTC,CASSPGQVSYEQYF
TRBV19,NA,TRBJ1-5,NA,TGTGCCAGTAGTATTAGCAGCCATCAGCCCCAGCATTTT,CASSISSHQPQHF
TRBV6-6,NA,TRBJ1-1,NA,TGTGCCAGCAGTTACTCAAGGGAAGGAACTGAAGCTTTCTTT,CASSYSREGTEAFF
TRBV7-2,NA,TRBJ2-7,NA,TGTGCCAGCAGCCCTCGTCAGGGGCGCTACGAGCAGTACTTC,CASSPRQGRYEQYF
TRBV5-1,NA,TRBJ2-3,NA,TGCGCCAGCAGCTTTGTCGTGGCGGGAAGCACAGATACGCAGTATTTT,CASSFVVAGSTDTQYF
TRBV4-2,NA,TRBJ1-2,TRBD1,TGTGCCAGCAGCCAAGAAGGGGACAGGGGAACTGGCTACACCTTC,CASSQEGDRGTGYTF
TRBV12-2,NA,TRBJ2-1,NA,TGTGCAAGTCGCTTACGGTCGAGACTAGCGGGAAAGCTCTCCTACAATGAGCAGTTCTTC,CASRLRSRLAGKLSYNEQFF
TRBV4-3,NA,TRBJ1-1,NA,TGCGCCAGCAGCCAAATTGGGACTGAAGCTTTCTTT,CASSQIGTEAFF
TRBV5-1,NA,TRBJ2-3,TRBD2,TGCGCCAGCAGCTTGGATGGGCTAGCGGGAGCTGACACAGATACGCAGTATTTT,CASSLDGLAGADTDTQYF
TRBV5-4,NA,TRBJ1-4,NA,TGTGCCAGCAGCTTGGGAAAGCGTAATGAAAAACTGTTTTTT,CASSLGKRNEKLFF
TRBV11-2,NA,TRBJ2-7,NA,TGTGCCAGCAGCTTAGAAAACCCTTACGAGCAGTACTTC,CASSLENPYEQYF
TRBV2,NA,TRBJ2-1,TRBD2,TGTGCCAGCATCCGGACTAGCTGGGACTACAATGAGCAGTTCTTC,CASIRTSWDYNEQFF
TRBV27,NA,TRBJ2-5,NA,TGTGCCAGCAGTTTATCGATTGGTCGGACGCTGTTGGAGACCCAGTACTTC,CASSLSIGRTLLETQYF
TRBV19,NA,TRBJ2-7,TRBD2,TGTGCCAGTAGTATAGGAAGCGGGAGCTCCTACGAGCAGTACTTC,CASSIGSGSSYEQYF
TRBV5-6,NA,TRBJ2-1,TRBD2,TGTGCCAGTAATGAGCGGGAAAGCTCCTACAATGAGCAGTTCTTC,CASNERESSYNEQFF
TRBV7-6,NA,TRBJ2-1,NA,TGTGCCAGCAGCCTTCAACCTTCTGCGGGAACCTCCGCAGACAATGAGCAGTTCTTC,CASSLQPSAGTSADNEQFF
TRBV10-3,NA,TRBJ2-7,NA,TGTGCCATCACCACGACAGAGAGCTCCTACGAGCAGTACTTC,CAITTTESSYEQYF
TRBV5-1,NA,TRBJ2-7,TRBD1,TGCGCCAGCAGCCATCGACAGGGGGGCTACGAGCAGTACTTC,CASSHRQGGYEQYF
TRBV4-2,NA,TRBJ2-1,TRBD2,TGTGCCAGCAGCCAAACCCTGGGGCTAGCGGGAGGGTCCTACAATGAGCAGTTCTTC,CASSQTLGLAGGSYNEQFF
TRBV2,NA,TRBJ1-2,NA,TGTGCCAGCAGGCAGGGTGATGGCTACACCTTC,CASRQGDGYTF
TRBV5-1,NA,TRBJ1-5,NA,TGCGCCAGCAGCTGGGACGGGAATCAGCCCCAGCATTTT,CASSWDGNQPQHF
TRBV2,NA,TRBJ2-1,NA,TGTGCCAGCAGGGGATCAACCAGACTTTCCTACAATGAGCAGTTCTTC,CASRGSTRLSYNEQFF
TRBV15,NA,TRBJ2-3,TRBD2,TGTGCCACCAGCAGAGGGCCCGGGGAGCCGGGACTAGCGGGACCCACAGATACGCAGTATTTT,CATSRGPGEPGLAGPTDTQYF
TRBV5-5,NA,TRBJ2-5,TRBD2,TGTGCCAGCAGCTTGGGAACGACTAGCGGGGCACAAGAGACCCAGTACTTC,CASSLGTTSGAQETQYF
TRBV6-1,NA,TRBJ2-7,TRBD2,TGTGCCAGCAGTGAAAATAATAGCGGGAGTCTCTACGAGCAGTACTTC,CASSENNSGSLYEQYF
TRBV10-2,NA,TRBJ2-2,NA,TGCGCCAGCAGTGAGTGGAACACCGGGGAGCTGTTTTTT,CASSEWNTGELFF
TRBV28,NA,TRBJ2-3,NA,TGTGCCAGCAGTTTTGAGGGGCCCACAGATACGCAGTATTTT,CASSFEGPTDTQYF
TRBV5-6,NA,TRBJ2-3,TRBD1,TGTGCCAGCAGCGCGTGGGACAGGGGGCGAGCAGATACGCAGTATTTT,CASSAWDRGRADTQYF
TRBV27,NA,TRBJ2-1,TRBD1,TGTGCCAGCAGCGACGGGGACAGGGGGGAGACATCAACCAATGAGCAGTTCTTC,CASSDGDRGETSTNEQFF
TRBV2,NA,TRBJ2-7,TRBD1,TGTGCCAAGTGGACAGGCATCGGATACGAGCAGTACTTC,CAKWTGIGYEQYF
TRBV6-1,NA,TRBJ1-1,NA,TGTGCCAGCAGTGAACCCGGCGAGGGCACTGAAGCTTTCTTT,CASSEPGEGTEAFF
TRBV9,NA,TRBJ2-7,NA,TGTGCCAGCAGCGACGACAGGTTGGACTCCTACGAGCAGTACTTC,CASSDDRLDSYEQYF
TRBV27,NA,TRBJ1-1,TRBD1,TGTGCCAGCAGTCGGGGGGACAGAGAGAACACTGAAGCTTTCTTT,CASSRGDRENTEAFF
TRBV6-5,NA,TRBJ2-7,NA,TGTGCCAGCAGCCTAGGACAGAGTACCTACGAGCAGTACTTC,CASSLGQSTYEQYF
TRBV11-2,NA,TRBJ2-3,TRBD2,TGTGCCAGCAGCTATACTCTGGCGGGAGAACCCACAGATACGCAGTATTTT,CASSYTLAGEPTDTQYF
TRBV9,NA,TRBJ2-3,TRBD1,TGTGCCAGCGAGGCTAAGGACAGGGGAGATACGCAGTATTTT,CASEAKDRGDTQYF
TRBV7-9,NA,TRBJ2-1,NA,TGTGCCAGCAGCTTAGGAGTGGCGGAGAGCTCCTACAATGAGCAGTTCTTC,CASSLGVAESSYNEQFF
TRBV6-5,NA,TRBJ2-7,TRBD1,TGTGCCAGCAGTTTAACAGGGGACGAGCAGTACTTC,CASSLTGDEQYF
TRBV13,NA,TRBJ1-2,TRBD1,TGTGCCAGCAGCATCGGGACAGGGTTAACAGCTAACTATGGCTACACCTTC,CASSIGTGLTANYGYTF
TRBV27,NA,TRBJ1-1,NA,TGTGCCAGCAGTTTATACGGGACGGTGAACACTGAAGCTTTCTTT,CASSLYGTVNTEAFF
TRBV9,once,TRBJ2-7,TRBD1,TGTGCCAGCAGCCACCCCAGGGACAGGGGGAATCGCGGCGAGCAGTACTTC,CASSHPRDRGNRGEQYF
TRBV10-3,NA,TRBJ2-2,NA,TGTGCCATCAGTAGAGATCCAACAGGAACCGGGGAGCTGTTTTTT,CAISRDPTGTGELFF
TRBV5-4,NA,TRBJ2-7,TRBD1,TGTGCCAGCAGTAGACAGGGGGCTGGCTACGAGCAGTACTTC,CASSRQGAGYEQYF
TRBV5-1,few,TRBJ1-1,TRBD1,TGCGCCAGCAGTCACAGGGGAGGGAACACTGAAGCTTTCTTT,CASSHRGGNTEAFF
TRBV5-5,once,TRBJ2-1,TRBD2,TGTGCCAGCAGCTTGGCTAGCGGTGACTACAATGAGCAGTTCTTC,CASSLASGDYNEQFF
TRBV7-2,NA,TRBJ2-1,NA,TGTGCCAGCAGCTTAGTTTTGAGTCGGGGGAACAATGAGCAGTTCTTC,CASSLVLSRGNNEQFF
TRBV7-9,NA,TRBJ2-7,NA,TGTGCCAGCAGCGGCCAGAGGACCTACGAGCAGTACTTC,CASSGQRTYEQYF
TRBV19,once,TRBJ1-2,NA,TGTGCCAGTAGTCCCCGGACACGAAACTATGGCTACACCTTC,CASSPRTRNYGYTF
TRBV29-1,NA,TRBJ2-1,NA,TGCAGCGTTGAACTAGACAGCACACAAAATTGGGAGCAGTTCTTC,CSVELDSTQNWEQFF
TRBV30,NA,TRBJ2-1,NA,TGTGCCTGGAAAGAATCGGGGTCGCAGTTCTTC,CAWKESGSQFF
TRBV20-1,NA,TRBJ1-1,NA,TGCAGTGCTAGGGGAGGCACTGAAGCTTTCTTT,CSARGGTEAFF
TRBV27,NA,TRBJ2-3,TRBD2,TGTGCCAGCAGCCCTTCTAGCGGGGAGGCCCCCGATACGCAGTATTTT,CASSPSSGEAPDTQYF
TRBV19,NA,TRBJ2-7,TRBD1,TGTGCCAGTAGTTTATCTGGGGACAGGAGGTACGAGCAGTACTTC,CASSLSGDRRYEQYF
TRBV5-1,NA,TRBJ2-7,TRBD2,TGCGCCAGCAGCTCATCAGGACTAGCGGGAGTCGCCTACGAGCAGTACTTC,CASSSSGLAGVAYEQYF
TRBV6-5,NA,TRBJ1-5,NA,TGTGCCAGCAGTTACTCGACGAATCAGCCCCAGCATTTT,CASSYSTNQPQHF
TRBV13,NA,TRBJ2-7,TRBD1,TGTGCCAGCAGCTCGGACAGGGGATTCTACGAGCAGTACTTC,CASSSDRGFYEQYF